This T cell receptor beta chain stems from a study of shared clonotypes between healthy human individuals. The naive CD8 fraction comprised CD45RO-negative cells positively selected for CCR7 and excluded terminally differentiated effector memory CD45RA+ cells. Healthy HIV-negative adults without recent acute infections or vaccinations served as donors. Trimming left V 3 bases short and J 10 bases short, with 21 bases between. This CDR3 has 15 amino acids. CDR1 SGDLS and CDR2 YYNGEE come from the germline V gene. A remark on this clone: Its antigen is undetermined.

Study-level findings and limits: Lower generation probabilities were found for non-shared clonotypes than for those shared by all four donors. Between a handful of donors, naive CD4 clonotypes were shared at a level of about 5%.

The authors split each subset's genomic DNA evenly across several immunoSEQ plates. Measured with immunoSEQ multiplex PCR; TCRdb has only the in-frame clones, and not every one. Found here are roughly 2.1 million clones, approximately 94% of them singletons; the top ten hold around 1.7%. This chain links TRBV9 with TRBJ2-3; perhaps TRBD2 as D (6 bases). The sample consisted of naive CD8+ T cells from PBMCs. The TCR was taken from a man between 18 and 35 years old in good health. Some clones in this sample may be carry-over from other donors' samples. The CDR3 nucleotides read TGTGCCAGCAGCGCCGAAGGAGGGCCCAAGGCGTCGCAGTATTTT. It yields the protein CASSAEGGPKASQYF.